Below, 28 T cell receptor beta chains from the same sample are listed, as sequenced in a study of shared clonotypes between healthy human individuals. Measured with immunoSEQ multiplex PCR; TCRdb has only the in-frame clones, and not every one. Of about 2.4 million clones in the sample, 80% to 95% are singletons; the top ten hold 0.35% to 0.45%. Sequencing input: naive CD4+ T cells from PBMCs. Subset given: CD45RA+ positively selected. The source of these receptors is a man aged 18 to 35 in good health. Some clones in this sample may be carry-over from other donors' samples.

This clone was counted a single time. This chain connects TRBV4-3 to TRBJ2-3, with D perhaps TRBD2 (6 bases). The V and J ends lost 2 bases and 6 bases respectively, with 18 bases between them. Germline V gene data show CDR1 as LGHNA and CDR2 as YSLEER. This CDR3 comprises 16 residues. The CDR3 bases are TGCGCCAGCAGCCAAACCCCACTGGGAGGCGGGGATACGCAGTATTTT. The encoded protein is CASSQTPLGGGDTQYF.

This clone was recorded only once. The chain uses TRBV19 and TRBJ1-4; D is undetermined. Germline V gene data show CDR1 as LNHDA and CDR2 as SQIVND (reference sequence). Trimming took off 8 bases at V and 0 bases at J, with 13 bases between the two ends. The CDR3 extends over 15 amino acids. CDR3 DNA sequence: TGTGCCAGTCATGAGAGGTTAGCAACTAATGAAAAACTGTTTTTT. It codes for CASHERLATNEKLFF.

V gene TRBV7-8 combines with J gene TRBJ2-3; 11 positions match TRBD2. V lost 3 bases and J lost 0; bases outside the gene matches: 2. This CDR3 has 16 residues. Per germline, CDR1 SGHVS and CDR2 FQNEAQ. The CDR3 here is CASSFRTSGSTDTQYF. For the CDR3, the DNA is TGTGCCAGCAGCTTCCGGACTAGCGGGAGCACAGATACGCAGTATTTT.

CDR3 nucleotide sequence: TGTGCCACCAAGACCAGGGGGAGCAATCAGCCCCAGCATTTT. This codes for CATKTRGSNQPQHF. The chain combines TRBV15 with TRBJ1-5, with 7 bases identical to TRBD1. Germline CDR1 and CDR2: LNHNV and YYDKDF (reference sequence). CDR3 size: 14 residues. V lost 7 bases and J lost 1; bases outside the gene matches: 4.

The V gene is TRBV4-2, the J gene TRBJ1-2; D is perhaps TRBD1 (5 bases). The CDR3 has 15 residues. The V end lost 4 bases, the J end lost 6 bases, and 18 bases lay between the germline ends. Germline CDR1 reads LGHNA; CDR2 reads YNFKEQ. The CDR3 spells CASSPPTGVLDGYTF. CDR3 nucleotide sequence: TGTGCCAGCAGCCCGCCTACGGGGGTTTTGGATGGCTACACCTTC.

This CDR3 is CASNRYEQYF. DNA of the CDR3: TGTGCCAGCAATAGGTACGAGCAGTACTTC. This rearrangement joins TRBV7-9 to TRBJ2-7, with D unclear. Germline loops: CDR1 SEHNR, CDR2 FQNEAQ (reference sequence). With 7 bases removed from V and 4 bases from J, the gap between germline ends came to 5 bases. The CDR3 has 10 residues.

V is TRBV29-1 and J is TRBJ2-1, with 13 bases aligning to TRBD2. Germline loops: CDR1 SQVTM, CDR2 ANQGSEA. Losses at the gene ends were 6 bases for V and 10 bases for J; bases not matched to a gene: 6. The CDR3 contains 13 residues. DNA of the CDR3: TGCAGCGTCACTAGCGGGAGGGCCATGGAGCAGTTCTTC. Its protein product is CSVTSGRAMEQFF.

V usage is TRBV4-3 and J usage is TRBJ2-1; 7 bases line up with TRBD1. The CDR3 spans 15 residues. CDR1 and CDR2 (germline): LGHNA, YSLEER. Losses at the gene ends were 2 bases for V and 1 base for J; bases not matched to a gene: 2. The CDR3, as DNA: TGCGCCAGCAGCCAACCGGGACAGTCCTACAATGAGCAGTTCTTC. Translation: CASSQPGQSYNEQFF.

The table lists this clone with a count of one. V usage is TRBV2 and J usage is TRBJ1-2, with 11 bases that match TRBD1. V shed 9 bases, J shed 2 bases, and the junction held 8 bases outside the gene matches. The CDR3 extends over 15 amino acids. In germline, CDR1 is SNHLY, CDR2 FYNNEI. The CDR3 loop is CASAPGQGGNYGYTF. The CDR3 nucleotides read TGTGCCAGTGCACCGGGACAGGGGGGAAACTATGGCTACACCTTC.

Remarks on this clone: This CDR3 is also generated by other DNA sequences in the sample. J is TRBJ2-6 and V is TRBV9; D call uncertain. The CDR3 is 14 amino acids. V was clipped by 2 bases and J by 4 bases, with 7 bases between them. Germline values: CDR1 SGDLS, CDR2 YYNGEE. This chain's CDR3 is CASSVLGGANVLTF. CDR3 in DNA: TGTGCCAGCAGCGTTCTAGGCGGGGCCAACGTCCTGACTTTC.

The V gene is TRBV27, the J gene TRBJ1-3; D perhaps matches TRBD1 (5 bases). The CDR3 is 16 residues long. The V end was cut by 1 base, the J end by 4 bases, with 14 bases between. Germline assignment: CDR1 MNHEY and CDR2 SMNVEV (reference sequence). The CDR3 loop is CASSLCQGLSGNTIYF. The CDR3 DNA reads TGTGCCAGCAGTTTATGCCAGGGACTATCGGGAAACACCATATATTTT.

The V call is TRBV5-1, the J call TRBJ2-1, with D hard to call. Germline values: CDR1 SGHRS, CDR2 YFSETQ. V gave up 5 bases and J gave up 5 bases, with 17 bases separating them. This CDR3 comprises 15 residues. In DNA form, the CDR3 reads TGCGCCAGCAGTCCCGATACACACATAAACAATGAGCAGTTCTTC. It yields the protein CASSPDTHINNEQFF.

This clone was seen once. This chain joins TRBV7-2 and TRBJ2-7; 9 bases map to TRBD2. The CDR3 is 15 amino acids. Germline loops: CDR1 SGHTA, CDR2 FQGNSA. J lost 2 bases, V lost 3 bases, and 5 bases had no gene match. The CDR3, as DNA: TGTGCCAGCAGCTTGAGTAGCGGGAGTGCCTACGAGCAGTACTTC. Amino acids: CASSLSSGSAYEQYF.

DNA of the CDR3: TGTGCCAGCAGCCTGGTGTCGGGGTTTGTCAATCAGCCCCAGCATTTT. Residues: CASSLVSGFVNQPQHF. The genes are TRBV5-8 and TRBJ1-5; D remains ambiguous. Germline V gene lookup returns CDR1 SGHTS and CDR2 YDEGEE. The CDR3 spans 16 residues. The V end lost 4 bases, the J end lost 3 bases, and 17 bases lay between the germline ends. Together with reference TRBV5-8 and TRBJ1-5, the CDR3 gives the full variable domain: EAGVTQSPTHLIKTRGQQATLRCSPISGHTSVYWYQQALGLGLQFLLWYDEGEERNRGNFPPRFSGRQFPNYSSELNVNALELEDSALYLCASSLVSGFVNQPQHFGDGTRLSIL.

The chain has TRBV18 and TRBJ1-3; unclear D gene. Germline V CDR1 and CDR2: KGHSH, LQKENI. Trimming stripped 8 bases from V and 0 bases from J, with 5 bases between. The CDR3 is made up of 12 amino acids. The CDR3 is CASESSGNTIYF. CDR3 sequence (DNA): TGTGCCAGCGAGAGCTCTGGAAACACCATATATTTT.

The rearrangement joins TRBV5-4 to TRBJ1-2; D may be TRBD1 (6 bases). V lost 2 bases to trimming and J lost 4 bases, with 15 bases between them. This CDR3 has 15 residues. Per germline, CDR1 SGHNT and CDR2 YYREEE (reference sequence). CDR3 region: CASSFPPGTTYGYTF. The CDR3 DNA reads as TGTGCCAGCAGCTTCCCCCCCGGGACAACCTATGGCTACACCTTC.

The chain has TRBV19 and TRBJ2-3; D assignment may be TRBD1 or TRBD2 (5 bases each). The V end lost 5 bases, the J end lost 2 bases, and 14 bases lay between the germline ends. There are 15 residues in the CDR3. CDR1 is LNHDA, CDR2 SQIVND, per germline (reference sequence). In DNA form, the CDR3 reads TGTGCCAGTAGTCTTTGGGGACCCTACACAGATACGCAGTATTTT. Translation gives CASSLWGPYTDTQYF.

This clone was found once. The rearrangement joins TRBV5-1 to TRBJ2-1, with D maybe TRBD2 (5 bases). V lost 4 bases, J lost 9 bases, and 20 bases lay in between. The germline V gene encodes CDR1 SGHRS and CDR2 YFSETQ. CDR3 length: 15 amino acids. The CDR3 sequence: CASSPVAGFGGEQFF. CDR3 DNA sequence: TGCGCCAGCAGCCCGGTGGCGGGTTTTGGTGGTGAGCAGTTCTTC.

On this clone: Distinct nucleotide sequences in the sample also encode this CDR3. V is TRBV6-1 and J is TRBJ1-2; D unclear. The CDR3 has 11 amino acids. V lost 3 bases and J lost 4, with 3 bases in between. The germline V gene encodes CDR1 MNHNS and CDR2 SASEGT. CDR3 DNA: TGTGCCAGCAGTGACTCCTATGGCTACACCTTC. Translated: CASSDSYGYTF.

The genes are TRBV6-1 and TRBJ2-1, with D perhaps TRBD2 (5 bases). CDR1 and CDR2 from the germline V gene are MNHNS and SASEGT. This CDR3 comprises 15 residues. V lost 6 bases to trimming and J lost 7 bases, with 19 bases between them. The CDR3 sequence is CASRLAQSGRNEQFF. The CDR3 DNA reads as TGTGCCAGCAGGCTAGCCCAGTCGGGAAGGAATGAGCAGTTCTTC.

This clone was detected only once. The chain is built from TRBV5-1 and TRBJ2-7; possible D gene TRBD1, 6 bases. This CDR3 has 14 residues. Germline-derived CDR1 and CDR2 are SGHRS and YFSETQ. Trimming took 2 bases from V and 1 from J, leaving 10 bases between them. This chain's CDR3 is CASSFGTQSYEQYF. The CDR3, as DNA: TGCGCCAGCAGCTTCGGGACACAGTCCTACGAGCAGTACTTC.

Comment on this clone: Distinct nucleotide sequences in the sample also encode this CDR3. The chain has TRBV20-1 and TRBJ1-1; D gene uncertain. Germline values: CDR1 DFQATT, CDR2 SNEGSKA (reference sequence). V lost 7 bases, J lost 1 base, and 7 bases lay in between. The CDR3 is made up of 11 amino acids. CDR3 protein: CSGRGNTEAFF. For the CDR3, the DNA is TGCAGTGGGCGGGGGAACACTGAAGCTTTCTTT.

The CDR3 region is CASSFAGGMNTEAFF. In nucleotides, the CDR3 is TGTGCCAGCAGCTTCGCGGGGGGCATGAACACTGAAGCTTTCTTT. V and J are TRBV7-2 and TRBJ1-1; D perhaps matches TRBD1 (6 bases). The V and J ends lost 3 bases and 0 bases respectively, with 11 bases between them. Germline loops: CDR1 SGHTA, CDR2 FQGNSA. The CDR3 length is 15 residues.

The rearrangement links TRBV7-3 to TRBJ2-7; D may be TRBD1 (5 bases). V was shortened by 3 bases and J by 5 bases, with 11 bases between the two germline ends. This CDR3 is 13 amino acids long. Germline values: CDR1 SGHTA, CDR2 FQGTGA. The CDR3 DNA is TGTGCCAGCAGCTTCGTTCAGGGCCACGAGCAGTACTTC. Its protein is CASSFVQGHEQYF.

The J gene is TRBJ2-7, the V gene TRBV5-4, with D perhaps matching TRBD1 (5 bases). Trimming shortened V by 4 bases and J by 3 bases, and 20 bases separated the two germline ends. The length of the CDR3 is 16 residues. Germline CDR1 reads SGHNT; CDR2 reads YYREEE (reference sequence). CDR3 nucleotide sequence: TGTGCCAGCAGCCGCAATCCTGGCCAGGGAAACTACGAGCAGTACTTC. Its translation: CASSRNPGQGNYEQYF.

This chain joins TRBV7-7 and TRBJ2-7; D is perhaps TRBD1 or TRBD2 (5 bases each). The germline V gene has CDR1 SSHAT and CDR2 FNYEAQ (reference sequence). The CDR3 loop spans 12 amino acids. V was clipped by 11 bases and J by 6 bases, with 17 bases between them. Here the CDR3 DNA reads TGTGCCCGAGAGGGGTTTTGGTCCGAGCAGTACTTC. It is translated as CAREGFWSEQYF. The full variable domain, in which reference TRBV7-7 and TRBJ2-7 provide the parts outside the CDR3, is GAGVSQSPRYKVTKRGQDVTLRCDPISSHATLYWYQQALGQGPEFLTYFNYEAQPDKSGLPSDRFSAERPEGSISTLTIQRTEQRDSAMYRCAREGFWSEQYFGPGTRLTVT.

The J gene is TRBJ2-1, the V gene TRBV18; weak D call: TRBD2 (6 bases). V dropped 1 base and J dropped 1 base, with 8 bases sitting between them. Looked up from germline, CDR1 is KGHSH and CDR2 is LQKENI. This CDR3 region has 15 residues. The CDR3 here is CASSPQAGSYNEQFF. For the CDR3, the DNA is TGTGCCAGCTCACCACAGGCGGGGTCCTACAATGAGCAGTTCTTC.

This sequence joins TRBV6-5 and TRBJ2-5; possible D gene TRBD1, 6 bases. From germline, CDR1 is MNHEY and CDR2 SVGAGI. Trimming cost V 2 bases and J 3 bases, with 7 bases left between them. This CDR3 contains 13 residues. CDR3 DNA: TGTGCCAGCAGTTACGCAGGGGAAGAGACCCAGTACTTC. The encoded protein is CASSYAGEETQYF.